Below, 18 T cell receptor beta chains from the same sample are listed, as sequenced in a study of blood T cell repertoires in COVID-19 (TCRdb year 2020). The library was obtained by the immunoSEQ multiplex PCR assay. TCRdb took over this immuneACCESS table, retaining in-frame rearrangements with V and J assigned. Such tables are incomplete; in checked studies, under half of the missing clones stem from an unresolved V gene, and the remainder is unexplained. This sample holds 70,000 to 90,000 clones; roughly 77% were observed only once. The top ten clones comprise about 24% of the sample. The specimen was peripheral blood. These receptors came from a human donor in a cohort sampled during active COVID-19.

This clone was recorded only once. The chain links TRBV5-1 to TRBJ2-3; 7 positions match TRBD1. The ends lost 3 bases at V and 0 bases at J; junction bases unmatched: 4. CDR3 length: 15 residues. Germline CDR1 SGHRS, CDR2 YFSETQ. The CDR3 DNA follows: TGCGCCAGCAGCTCCGGGACAGCGAGCACAGATACGCAGTATTTT. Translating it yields CASSSGTASTDTQYF.

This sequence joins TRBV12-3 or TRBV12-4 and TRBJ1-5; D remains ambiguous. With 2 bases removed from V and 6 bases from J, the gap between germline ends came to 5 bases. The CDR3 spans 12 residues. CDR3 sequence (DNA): TGTGCCAGCAGTTTAAGCCCTCAGCCCCAGCATTTT. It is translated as CASSLSPQPQHF.

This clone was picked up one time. Written as DNA, the CDR3 is TGTGCCAGCAGCTCACGGACAGGGTTCGGCGAGCAGTACTTC. This translates into CASSSRTGFGEQYF. This chain uses TRBV7-9 with TRBJ2-7, with TRBD1 matching 8 bases. The CDR3 consists of 14 residues. V lost 4 bases and J lost 6; bases outside the gene matches: 8. Germline CDR1 reads SEHNR; CDR2 reads FQNEAQ (reference sequence).

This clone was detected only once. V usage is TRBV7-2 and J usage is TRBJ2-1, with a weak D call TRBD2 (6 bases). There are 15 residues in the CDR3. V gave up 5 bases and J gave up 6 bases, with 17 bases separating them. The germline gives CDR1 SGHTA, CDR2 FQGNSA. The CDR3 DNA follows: TGTGCCAGCAGCCGGTCGGGGGACGGAGGCAATGAGCAGTTCTTC. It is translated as CASSRSGDGGNEQFF.

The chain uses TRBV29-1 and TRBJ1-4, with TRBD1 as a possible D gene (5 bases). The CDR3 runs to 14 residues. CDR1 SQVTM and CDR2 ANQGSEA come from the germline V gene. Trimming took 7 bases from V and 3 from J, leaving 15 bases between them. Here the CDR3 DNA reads TGCAGCGCCGTGGGGGGAGGGGCTAATGAAAAACTGTTTTTT. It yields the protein CSAVGGGANEKLFF.

CDR3 nucleotides: TGTGCCAGCAGTACCACGGGAGATACGCAGTATTTT. It yields the protein CASSTTGDTQYF. This chain connects TRBV2 to TRBJ2-3; D is unclear. CDR3 length equals 12 residues. Germline values: CDR1 SNHLY, CDR2 FYNNEI. Trimming took 5 bases from V and 5 from J, leaving 8 bases between them. The whole variable domain, filled in from reference TRBV2 and TRBJ2-3, reads EPEVTQTPSHQVTQMGQEVILRCVPISNHLYFYWYRQILGQKVEFLVSFYNNEISEKSEIFDDQFSVERPDGSNFTLKIRSTKLEDSAMYFCASSTTGDTQYFGPGTRLTVL.

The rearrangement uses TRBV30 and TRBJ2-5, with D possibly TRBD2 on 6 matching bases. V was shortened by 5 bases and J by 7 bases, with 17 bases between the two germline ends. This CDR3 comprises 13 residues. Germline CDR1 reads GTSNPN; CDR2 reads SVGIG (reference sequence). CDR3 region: CAWDLALGGTQYF. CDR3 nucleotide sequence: TGTGCCTGGGATCTAGCGTTGGGGGGGACCCAGTACTTC.

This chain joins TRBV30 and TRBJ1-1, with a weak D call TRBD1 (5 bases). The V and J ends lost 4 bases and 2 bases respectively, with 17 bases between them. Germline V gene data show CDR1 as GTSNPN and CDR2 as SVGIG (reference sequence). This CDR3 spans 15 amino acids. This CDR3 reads CAWTPRVTKNTEAFF. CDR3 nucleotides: TGTGCCTGGACCCCCAGGGTAACGAAAAACACTGAAGCTTTCTTT.

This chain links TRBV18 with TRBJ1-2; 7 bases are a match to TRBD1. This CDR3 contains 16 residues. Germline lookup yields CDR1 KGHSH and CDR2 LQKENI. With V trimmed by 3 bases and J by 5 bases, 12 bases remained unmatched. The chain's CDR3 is CASSPLARQGEYGYTF. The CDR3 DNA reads TGTGCCAGCTCACCCCTGGCTAGACAGGGCGAATATGGCTACACCTTC. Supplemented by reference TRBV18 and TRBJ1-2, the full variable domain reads NAGVMQNPRHLVRRRGQEARLRCSPMKGHSHVYWYRQLPEEGLKFMVYLQKENIIDESGMPKERFSAEFPKEGPSILRIQQVVRGDSAAYFCASSPLARQGEYGYTFGSGTRLTVV.

The CDR3 nucleotides are TGTGCCAGCAGTCCGGGACAGGGTAGACCCACCAGGGACACCATATATTTT. Its translation: CASSPGQGRPTRDTIYF. The chain uses TRBV27 and TRBJ1-3, with TRBD1 matching over 9 bases. The length of the CDR3 is 17 residues. The V and J ends lost 5 bases and 8 bases, in that order; junction bases with no gene match: 16. CDR1 and CDR2 (germline): MNHEY, SMNVEV (reference sequence).

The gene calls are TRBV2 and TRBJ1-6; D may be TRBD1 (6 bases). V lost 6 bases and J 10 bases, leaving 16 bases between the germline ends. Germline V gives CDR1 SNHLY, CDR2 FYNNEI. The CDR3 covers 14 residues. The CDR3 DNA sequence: TGTGCCAGCAGGGCACAGGGTACGGAATCACCCCTCCACTTT. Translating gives CASRAQGTESPLHF.

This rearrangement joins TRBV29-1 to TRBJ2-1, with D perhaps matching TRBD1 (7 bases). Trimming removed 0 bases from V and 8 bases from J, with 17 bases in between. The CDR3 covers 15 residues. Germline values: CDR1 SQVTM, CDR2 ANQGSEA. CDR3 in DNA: TGCAGCGTTGAAGATCACAGGGGAGGTGTTTATGAGCAGTTCTTC. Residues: CSVEDHRGGVYEQFF.

CDR3 sequence reads: CATSRDREVYEQYF. The CDR3 DNA reads as TGTGCCACCAGCAGAGACCGGGAGGTGTACGAGCAGTACTTC. This rearrangement joins TRBV15 to TRBJ2-7; 7 bases are a match to TRBD2. This CDR3 is 14 amino acids long. The germline gives CDR1 LNHNV, CDR2 YYDKDF (reference sequence). The junction had 3 bases not matched to a gene; V was cut back by 0 bases and J by 4 bases.

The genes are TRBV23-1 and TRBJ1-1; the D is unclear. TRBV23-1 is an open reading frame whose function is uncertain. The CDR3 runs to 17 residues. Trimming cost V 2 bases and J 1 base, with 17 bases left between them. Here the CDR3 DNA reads TGCGCCAGCAGTCAAGTATCTCCAGGCATGTGGAACACTGAAGCTTTCTTT. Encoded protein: CASSQVSPGMWNTEAFF.

CDR3: CAIRARDRDYGYTF. For the CDR3, the DNA is TGTGCCATCAGAGCCAGGGACAGGGACTATGGCTACACCTTC. This chain links TRBV10-3 with TRBJ1-2, with 9 nucleotides matching TRBD1. This CDR3 contains 14 residues. V was clipped by 6 bases and J by 3 bases; unmatched bases: 5. CDR1 and CDR2 from the germline V gene are ENHRY and SYGVKD.

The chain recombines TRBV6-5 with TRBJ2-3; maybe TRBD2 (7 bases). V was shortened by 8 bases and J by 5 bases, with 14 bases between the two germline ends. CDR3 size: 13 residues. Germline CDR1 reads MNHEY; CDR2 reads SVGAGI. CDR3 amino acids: CASGTGGEDTQYF. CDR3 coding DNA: TGTGCCAGCGGGACGGGGGGCGAAGATACGCAGTATTTT.

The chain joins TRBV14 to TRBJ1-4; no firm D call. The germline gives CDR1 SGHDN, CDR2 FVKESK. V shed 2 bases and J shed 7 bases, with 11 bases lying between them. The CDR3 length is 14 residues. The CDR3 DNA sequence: TGTGCCAGCAGCCAACGCAGTTCCAGTGAAAAACTGTTTTTT. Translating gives CASSQRSSSEKLFF.

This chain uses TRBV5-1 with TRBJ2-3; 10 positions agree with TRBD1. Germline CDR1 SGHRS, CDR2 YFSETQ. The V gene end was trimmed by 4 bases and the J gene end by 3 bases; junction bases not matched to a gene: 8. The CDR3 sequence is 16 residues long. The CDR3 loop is CASSPGGQGQTDTQYF. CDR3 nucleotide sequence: TGCGCCAGCAGCCCTGGGGGACAGGGGCAGACAGATACGCAGTATTTT.